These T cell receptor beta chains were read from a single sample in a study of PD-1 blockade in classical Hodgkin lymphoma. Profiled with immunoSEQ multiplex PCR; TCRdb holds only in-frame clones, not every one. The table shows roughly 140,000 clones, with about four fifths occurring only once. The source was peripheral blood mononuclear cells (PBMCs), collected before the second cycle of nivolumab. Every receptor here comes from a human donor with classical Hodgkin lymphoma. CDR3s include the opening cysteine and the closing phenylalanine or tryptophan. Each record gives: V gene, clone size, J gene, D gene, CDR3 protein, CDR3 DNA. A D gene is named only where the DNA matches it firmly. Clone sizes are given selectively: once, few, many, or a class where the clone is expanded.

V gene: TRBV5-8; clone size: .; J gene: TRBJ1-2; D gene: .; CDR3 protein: CASSWGSYGYTF; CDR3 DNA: TGTGCCAGCAGCTGGGGGTCTTATGGCTACACCTTC
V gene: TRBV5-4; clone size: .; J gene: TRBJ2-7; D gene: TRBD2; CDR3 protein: CASSWGLAGTYEQYF; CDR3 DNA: TGTGCCAGCAGCTGGGGACTAGCGGGAACCTACGAGCAGTACTTC
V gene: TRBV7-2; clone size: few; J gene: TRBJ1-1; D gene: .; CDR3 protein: CASSLEWAGTEAFF; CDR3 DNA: TGTGCCAGCAGCTTAGAATGGGCGGGCACTGAAGCTTTCTTT
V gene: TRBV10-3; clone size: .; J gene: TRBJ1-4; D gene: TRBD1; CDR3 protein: CAISGQGPNEKLFF; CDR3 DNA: TGTGCCATCAGTGGACAGGGCCCTAATGAAAAACTGTTTTTT
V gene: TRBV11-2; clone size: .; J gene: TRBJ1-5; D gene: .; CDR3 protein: CASSLGGHNQPQHF; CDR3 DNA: TGTGCCAGCAGCTTAGGGGGTCACAATCAGCCCCAGCATTTT
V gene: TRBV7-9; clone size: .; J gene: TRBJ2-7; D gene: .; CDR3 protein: CASSDTYEQYF; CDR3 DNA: TGTGCCAGCAGCGACACCTACGAGCAGTACTTC
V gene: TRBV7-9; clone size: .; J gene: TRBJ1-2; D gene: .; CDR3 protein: CASSFTGWGYGYTF; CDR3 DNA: TGTGCCAGCAGCTTCACAGGTTGGGGGTATGGCTACACCTTC
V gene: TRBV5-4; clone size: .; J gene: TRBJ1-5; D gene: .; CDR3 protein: CASSLGGGYSNQPQHF; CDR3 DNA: TGTGCCAGCAGCTTGGGTGGGGGATATAGCAATCAGCCCCAGCATTTT
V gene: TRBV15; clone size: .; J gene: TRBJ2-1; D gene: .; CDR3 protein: CATSRDRGYNEQFF; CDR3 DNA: TGTGCCACCAGCAGAGATCGGGGCTACAATGAGCAGTTCTTC
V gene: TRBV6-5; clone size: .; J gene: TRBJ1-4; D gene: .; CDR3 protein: CASSRQPTNEKLFF; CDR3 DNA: TGTGCCAGCAGCCGACAGCCAACTAATGAAAAACTGTTTTTT
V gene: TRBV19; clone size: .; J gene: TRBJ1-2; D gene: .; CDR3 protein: CASKTGLYGYTF; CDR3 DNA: TGTGCCAGTAAGACGGGCCTCTATGGCTACACCTTC
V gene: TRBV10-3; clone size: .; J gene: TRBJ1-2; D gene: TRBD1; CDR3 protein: CAISADRTGYGYTF; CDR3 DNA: TGTGCCATCAGTGCGGACAGGACGGGCTATGGCTACACCTTC
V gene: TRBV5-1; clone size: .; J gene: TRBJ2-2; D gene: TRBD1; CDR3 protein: CASSLGQGFTNTGELFF; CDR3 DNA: TGCGCCAGCAGCTTGGGACAGGGTTTTACGAACACCGGGGAGCTGTTTTTT
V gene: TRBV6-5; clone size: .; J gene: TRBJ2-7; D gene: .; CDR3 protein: CASSGLRLYYEQYF; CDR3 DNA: TGTGCCAGCAGTGGGCTCCGCCTCTACTACGAGCAGTACTTC
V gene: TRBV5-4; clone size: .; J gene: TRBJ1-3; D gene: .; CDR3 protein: CASSLGGPGRSGNTIYF; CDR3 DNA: TGTGCCAGCAGCTTGGGAGGTCCGGGACGCTCTGGAAACACCATATATTTT
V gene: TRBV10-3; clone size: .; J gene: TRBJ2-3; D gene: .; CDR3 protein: CAISESGRGDTQYF; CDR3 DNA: TGTGCCATCAGTGAGTCGGGCCGGGGAGATACGCAGTATTTT
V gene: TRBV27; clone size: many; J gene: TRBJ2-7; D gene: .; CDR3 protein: CASSLWYRGGLEQYF; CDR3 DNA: TGTGCCAGCAGTTTATGGTACAGGGGGGGCCTCGAGCAGTACTTC
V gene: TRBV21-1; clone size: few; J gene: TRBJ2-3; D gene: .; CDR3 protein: CASSKDRTGSTTDTQYF; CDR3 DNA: TGTGCCAGCAGCAAAGATCGGACAGGGTCAACCACAGATACGCAGTATTTT
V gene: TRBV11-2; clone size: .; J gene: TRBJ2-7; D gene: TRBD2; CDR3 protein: CASSILAGLAYEQYF; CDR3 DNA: TGTGCCAGCAGCATACTAGCGGGCCTCGCCTACGAGCAGTACTTC
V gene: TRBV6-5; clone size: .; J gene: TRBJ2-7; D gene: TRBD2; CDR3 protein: CASSYSSGSGEQYF; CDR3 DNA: TGTGCCAGCAGTTACTCTAGCGGGAGCGGCGAGCAGTACTTC
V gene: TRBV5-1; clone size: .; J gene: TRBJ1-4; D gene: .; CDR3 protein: CASSSREQGDNEKLFF; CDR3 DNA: TGCGCCAGCAGCTCAAGGGAGCAAGGGGATAATGAAAAACTGTTTTTT
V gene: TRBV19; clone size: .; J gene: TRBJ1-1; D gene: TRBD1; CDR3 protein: CASSMWTGDTEAFF; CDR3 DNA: TGTGCCAGTAGTATGTGGACAGGGGACACTGAAGCTTTCTTT
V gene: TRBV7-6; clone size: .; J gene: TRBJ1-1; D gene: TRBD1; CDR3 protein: CASSLIGLRGQGIVRTEAFF; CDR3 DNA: TGTGCCAGCAGCTTAATAGGCTTGCGAGGACAGGGGATAGTTCGCACTGAAGCTTTCTTT
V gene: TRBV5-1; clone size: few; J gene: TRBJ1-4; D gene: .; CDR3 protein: CASSLAELRGTSEKLFF; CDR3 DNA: TGCGCCAGCAGCTTGGCCGAACTAAGGGGAACGTCTGAAAAACTGTTTTTT
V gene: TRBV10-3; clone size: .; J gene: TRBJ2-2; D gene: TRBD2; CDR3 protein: CAIRGWTSGNTGELFF; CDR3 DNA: TGTGCCATCAGGGGGTGGACTAGCGGGAACACCGGGGAGCTGTTTTTT
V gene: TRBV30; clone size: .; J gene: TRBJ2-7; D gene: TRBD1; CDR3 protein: CAWTQRGQPSYEQYF; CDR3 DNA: TGTGCCTGGACCCAACGGGGACAGCCGTCCTACGAGCAGTACTTC
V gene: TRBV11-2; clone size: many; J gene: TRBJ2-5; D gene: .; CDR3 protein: CASARGRETQYF; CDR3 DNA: TGTGCCAGCGCCCGGGGACGGGAGACCCAGTACTTC
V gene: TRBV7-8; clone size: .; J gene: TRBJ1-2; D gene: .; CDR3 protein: CASSFSARSGNYGYTF; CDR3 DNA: TGTGCCAGCAGCTTTTCTGCTCGGTCGGGGAACTATGGCTACACCTTC
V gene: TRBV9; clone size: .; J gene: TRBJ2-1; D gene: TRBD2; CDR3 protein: CASSVGLLAIPYNEQFF; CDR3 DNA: TGTGCCAGCAGCGTAGGGTTACTAGCGATCCCCTACAATGAGCAGTTCTTC
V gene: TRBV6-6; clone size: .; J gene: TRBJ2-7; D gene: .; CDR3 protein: CASSYSAPHTYEQYF; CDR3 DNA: TGTGCCAGCAGTTACTCGGCACCTCATACCTACGAGCAGTACTTC
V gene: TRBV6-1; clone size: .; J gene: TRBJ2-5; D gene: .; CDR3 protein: CASSEERSETQYF; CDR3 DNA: TGTGCCAGCAGTGAGGAGAGATCAGAGACCCAGTACTTC
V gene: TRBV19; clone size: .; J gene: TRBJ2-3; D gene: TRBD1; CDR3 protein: CASSSQGDETPDTQYF; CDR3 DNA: TGTGCCAGTAGTAGCCAGGGGGACGAAACACCAGATACGCAGTATTTT
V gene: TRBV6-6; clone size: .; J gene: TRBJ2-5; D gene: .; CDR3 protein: CASRSATAGQETQYF; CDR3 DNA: TGTGCCAGCAGATCCGCGACAGCCGGTCAAGAGACCCAGTACTTC
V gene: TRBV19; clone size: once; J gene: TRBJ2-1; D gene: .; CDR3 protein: CASRPTSWANNEQFF; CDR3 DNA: TGTGCCAGTAGGCCAACTAGCTGGGCTAACAATGAGCAGTTCTTC
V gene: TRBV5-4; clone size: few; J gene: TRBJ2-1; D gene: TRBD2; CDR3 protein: CASSPTSGYNEQFF; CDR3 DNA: TGTGCCAGCAGCCCGACTAGCGGATACAATGAGCAGTTCTTC
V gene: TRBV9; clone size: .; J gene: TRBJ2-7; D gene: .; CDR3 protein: CASSQGQGRYEQYF; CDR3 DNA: TGTGCCAGCAGCCAAGGCCAGGGTCGCTACGAGCAGTACTTC
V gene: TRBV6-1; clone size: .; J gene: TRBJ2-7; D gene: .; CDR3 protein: CAISEPPGFSYEQYF; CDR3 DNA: TGTGCCATCAGTGAGCCGCCGGGCTTTTCCTACGAGCAGTACTTC
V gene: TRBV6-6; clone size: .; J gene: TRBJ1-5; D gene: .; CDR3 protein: CASRGSNQPQHF; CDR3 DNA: TGTGCCAGCCGGGGTAGCAATCAGCCCCAGCATTTT
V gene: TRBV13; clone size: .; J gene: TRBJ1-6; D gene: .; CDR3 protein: CASSPRAGNSPLHF; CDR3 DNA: TGTGCCAGCAGCCCTAGGGCAGGCAATTCACCCCTCCACTTT
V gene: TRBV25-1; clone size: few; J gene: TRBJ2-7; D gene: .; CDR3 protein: CASSDGGAYEQYF; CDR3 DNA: TGTGCCAGCAGTGACGGGGGCGCGTACGAGCAGTACTTC
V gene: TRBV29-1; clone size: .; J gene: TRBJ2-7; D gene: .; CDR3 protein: CSVAAGGRFYEQYF; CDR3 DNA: TGCAGCGTTGCGGCAGGGGGGAGGTTCTACGAGCAGTACTTC
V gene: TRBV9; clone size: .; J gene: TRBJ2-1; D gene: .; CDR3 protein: CASSVDGPPGGQFF; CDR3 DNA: TGTGCCAGCAGCGTAGACGGTCCGCCTGGTGGGCAGTTCTTC
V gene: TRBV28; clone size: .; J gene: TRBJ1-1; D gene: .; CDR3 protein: CASGSQLGTEAFF; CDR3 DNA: TGTGCTTCAGGATCCCAGTTGGGAACTGAAGCTTTCTTT
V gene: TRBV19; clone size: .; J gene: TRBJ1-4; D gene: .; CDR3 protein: CASSLADEKLFF; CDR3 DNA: TGTGCCAGTAGTCTGGCAGATGAAAAACTGTTTTTT
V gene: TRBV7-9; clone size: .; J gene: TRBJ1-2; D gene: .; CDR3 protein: CASSLDSNYGYTF; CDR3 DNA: TGTGCCAGCAGCTTGGACAGTAACTATGGCTACACCTTC
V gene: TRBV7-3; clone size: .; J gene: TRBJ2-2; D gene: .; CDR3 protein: CASEGETTGELFF; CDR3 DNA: TGTGCCAGCGAAGGGGAGACAACCGGGGAGCTGTTTTTT
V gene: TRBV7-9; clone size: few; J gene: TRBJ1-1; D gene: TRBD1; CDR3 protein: CATGQGAEAFF; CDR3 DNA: TGTGCCACCGGACAGGGGGCGGAAGCTTTCTTT
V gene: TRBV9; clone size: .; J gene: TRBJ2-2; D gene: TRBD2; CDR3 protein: CASSVDVGLAGAHGELFF; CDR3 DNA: TGTGCCAGCAGCGTAGATGTTGGACTAGCGGGAGCCCACGGGGAGCTGTTTTTT
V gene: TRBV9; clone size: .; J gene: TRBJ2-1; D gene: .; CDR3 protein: CASSVAPKLHNEQFF; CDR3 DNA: TGTGCCAGCAGCGTAGCCCCAAAGCTTCACAATGAGCAGTTCTTC
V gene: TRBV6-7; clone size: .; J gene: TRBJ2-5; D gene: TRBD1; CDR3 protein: CASAADRGPETQYF; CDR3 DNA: TGTGCCAGCGCGGCGGACAGGGGTCCAGAGACCCAGTACTTC
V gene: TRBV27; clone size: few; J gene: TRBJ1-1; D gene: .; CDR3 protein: CASSLSATHLTRNTEAFF; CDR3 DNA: TGTGCCAGCAGTTTATCCGCGACGCATCTAACGAGGAACACTGAAGCTTTCTTT